This T cell receptor beta chain was retrieved from a study of radiation and T cells in renal cell carcinoma. For the study at large: Nephrectomy followed 15 Gy stereotactic body radiation by 4 weeks. Study observations and caveats: Top tumor clonotypes rose in blood 2 weeks post-radiation, then contracted.

About this clone itself: Its antigen is not known.

Some clones are missing from TCRdb's copy, which holds only in-frame ones; the method was immunoSEQ multiplex PCR. The sample holds some 70,000 clones, roughly 82% seen once. Germline assignment: CDR1 LGHNA and CDR2 YSLEER. V trimming: 3 bases; J trimming: 3 bases; junction bases outside the gene matches: 8. The CDR3 contains 17 residues. Time point here: blood 2 weeks post-SBRT. As to treatment: 15 Gy SBRT to primary tumor, nephrectomy 4 weeks later. Blood was sampled at baseline, 2 weeks and 4 weeks after SBRT. The tumor was a clear cell renal cell carcinoma. The sample consisted of blood, taken from a patient whose treatment included radiotherapy and nephrectomy. J is TRBJ2-1 and V is TRBV4-3; 10 positions match TRBD2. The TCR sequence derives from a man in his fifties or sixties with renal cell carcinoma. Written as DNA, the CDR3 is TGCGCCAGCAGCCAGCGGGCAAGCGGGAGGGTCTACAATGAGCAGTTCTTC. Amino acid sequence: CASSQRASGRVYNEQFF.